The 3 T cell receptor beta chains below come from one sample, sequenced in a study of blood T cell repertoires in COVID-19. Sequencing was performed with immunoSEQ multiplex PCR; in TCRdb, only in-frame clones are kept and a portion is missing. The data hold 440,000 or so clones, with about 91% observed a single time. Sequenced sample: peripheral blood. The origin of the receptors is a woman aged 35 to 49 with COVID-19, enrolled during active disease.

This chain connects TRBV7-2 to TRBJ2-5; D perhaps matches TRBD1 (5 bases). V was pared by 5 bases and J by 0 bases, with 16 bases between. Germline V CDR1 and CDR2: SGHTA, FQGNSA. The CDR3 extends over 16 amino acids. CDR3 sequence: CASSLIAGKNQETQYF. The CDR3 DNA sequence: TGTGCCAGCAGCCTGATAGCAGGGAAGAACCAAGAGACCCAGTACTTC.

The chain combines TRBV27 with TRBJ2-7, with a tentative D call TRBD1 (5 bases). V lost 3 bases to trimming and J lost 2 bases, with 17 bases between them. CDR1 MNHEY and CDR2 SMNVEV come from the germline V gene (reference sequence). This CDR3 is built from 16 residues. CDR3: CASSFRAGPPPYEQYF. The DNA for the CDR3 is TGTGCCAGCAGTTTCAGGGCAGGACCTCCTCCCTACGAGCAGTACTTC.

The rearrangement uses TRBV2 and TRBJ1-5; D possibly corresponds to TRBD1 (6 bases). V lost 7 bases and J 3 bases, leaving 13 bases between the germline ends. CDR3 length equals 14 residues. Germline CDR1 SNHLY, CDR2 FYNNEI. CDR3 sequence (DNA): TGTGCCAGCACCGACAGGACAATCAATCAGCCCCAGCATTTT. Protein: CASTDRTINQPQHF. The whole variable domain, filled in from reference TRBV2 and TRBJ1-5, reads EPEVTQTPSHQVTQMGQEVILRCVPISNHLYFYWYRQILGQKVEFLVSFYNNEISEKSEIFDDQFSVERPDGSNFTLKIRSTKLEDSAMYFCASTDRTINQPQHFGDGTRLSIL.